What follows is one TCR beta chain and its context. Its specificity is unknown. The protocol was immunoSEQ multiplex PCR, while the TCRdb copy is restricted to in-frame clones and leaves out a portion. The table lists 96,000 or so clones, around nine tenths of them singletons. This record belongs to a study of graft-versus-host responses after intestinal transplantation. Study background: Every recipient underwent anti-thymocyte globulin induction, then tacrolimus and steroids for three to four years.

Study results and caveats: There was an association between peak levels of circulating GvH clones and early post-transplant HvG declines. Graft-donor T cell macrochimerism coincided with high graft-versus-host to host-versus-graft clonal ratios in allografts.

The sample here was unstimulated CD4+ T cells sorted from spleen or lymph node cells, taken before intestinal transplant. The sequence was collected from a human donor who received an intestinal transplant.

Here the CDR3 reads CASSPTGVGYTF. The CDR3 bases are TGTGCCAGCAGTCCGACAGGGGTTGGCTACACCTTC. This chain links TRBV5-4 with TRBJ1-2; 8 bases are shared with TRBD1. Trimming removed 5 bases from V and 7 bases from J; junction bases left unmatched: 4. The CDR3 totals 12 residues. The germline gives CDR1 SGHNT, CDR2 YYREEE (reference sequence).